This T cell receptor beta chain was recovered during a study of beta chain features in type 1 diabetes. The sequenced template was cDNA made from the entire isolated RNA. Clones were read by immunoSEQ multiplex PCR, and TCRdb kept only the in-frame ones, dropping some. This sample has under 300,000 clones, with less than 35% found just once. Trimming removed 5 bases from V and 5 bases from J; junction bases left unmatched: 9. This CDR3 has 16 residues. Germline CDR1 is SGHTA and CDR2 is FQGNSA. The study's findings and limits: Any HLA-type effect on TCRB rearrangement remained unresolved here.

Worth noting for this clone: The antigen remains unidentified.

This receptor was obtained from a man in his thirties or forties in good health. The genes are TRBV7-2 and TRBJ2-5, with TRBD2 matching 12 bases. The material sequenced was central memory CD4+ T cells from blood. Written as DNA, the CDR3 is TGTGCCAGCAGCCTACCCCTAGCGGGGGGGCGTGAGACCCAGTACTTC. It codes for CASSLPLAGGRETQYF.